This T cell receptor (beta chain) was profiled in a study of blood T cell repertoires in COVID-19. CDR1 and CDR2 from the germline V gene are KGHSH and LQKENI. After removal of 5 bases from V and 6 bases from J, the junction contained 6 bases not matched to a gene. The length of the CDR3 is 14 residues. The method was immunoSEQ multiplex PCR; TCRdb's version includes in-frame clones alone and lacks a portion of them. The sample consists of around 130,000 clones, around four fifths of them appearing once. This receptor was obtained from a man older than 75 with acute or convalescent COVID-19. Sequenced input: peripheral blood. The chain uses TRBV18 and TRBJ2-2; TRBD1 aligns across 7 bases. CDR3 coding DNA: TGTGCCAGCTCAGACAGGGTTGGTTCCGGGGAGCTGTTTTTT. Amino acid sequence: CASSDRVGSGELFF.